This TCR beta chain was sequenced for a study of beta chain features in type 1 diabetes. Findings of the study overall: Equally in patients and controls, PCR might preferentially amplify shorter templates. In the patient group, naive, central memory and Treg TCRB repertoires seemed more alike than in the healthy donor group.

This clone was observed a few times. The antigen is not known. The isolated RNA, all of it, was reverse transcribed, so expressed TCRB transcripts were what got sequenced. This table comes from immunoSEQ multiplex PCR, and its TCRdb copy is limited to in-frame clones, with some not included. The sample consists of over 700,000 clones, roughly a sixth of them appearing once. The germline V gene has CDR1 SGHNT and CDR2 YYREEE (reference sequence). The V end was cut by 1 base, the J end by 4 bases, with 6 bases between. This CDR3 comprises 12 residues. This sequence originates from a woman aged 18-35 years in good health. J is TRBJ2-7 and V is TRBV5-4; D call uncertain. The source material was naive CD4+ T cells from blood. The CDR3 DNA sequence: TGTGCCAGCAGCTTGTCCCAGTACGAGCAGTACTTC. As protein: CASSLSQYEQYF.